The rows below give T cell receptor beta chains drawn from one sample of a study of shared clonotypes between healthy human individuals. Profiled with immunoSEQ multiplex PCR; TCRdb holds only in-frame clones, not every one. This repertoire shows 750,000 to 1,000,000 clones, around 93% found once; its top ten account for nearly 25%. Sequenced material: naive CD8+ T cells sorted from blood. These receptors were taken from a man aged 25 to 45 in good health. Both conserved end residues are part of each CDR3. A D gene is named only where the DNA matches it firmly. The listing skips clone size in some rows; elsewhere it reads once, few, many or a size class.

cdr3_nt,cdr3_aa,j_call,clone_size,v_call,d_call
TGTGCCAGCAGTTTATATCGCGCTAGCGGGAGTTACGAGCAGTACTTC,CASSLYRASGSYEQYF,TRBJ2-7,.,TRBV28,TRBD2
TGTGCCAGCAGGCCGACTAGCGGGACACCCGAAGGCACAGATACGCAGTATTTT,CASRPTSGTPEGTDTQYF,TRBJ2-3,.,TRBV7-9,TRBD2
TGCGCCAGCAGCCCGTTTACGGGGGAGGATGGCTACACCTTC,CASSPFTGEDGYTF,TRBJ1-2,.,TRBV4-3,.
TGTGCCAGCAGTAGGGCGGGGGGCCTTGAGACCCAGTACTTC,CASSRAGGLETQYF,TRBJ2-5,.,TRBV27,TRBD2
TGCGCCAGCAGCCAAGGCCCAGGGGGATCCTACGAGCAGTACTTC,CASSQGPGGSYEQYF,TRBJ2-7,.,TRBV4-1,TRBD1
TGTGCCAGCAGGGCCGGACTCTCCTACGAGCAGTACTTC,CASRAGLSYEQYF,TRBJ2-7,.,TRBV2,.
TGTGCCAGCAGCCCCCGAGATGCGGGAGGGAGCACAGATACGCAGTATTTT,CASSPRDAGGSTDTQYF,TRBJ2-3,.,TRBV11-2,TRBD2
TGTGCCAGCTCCCCGGGTAGCGGGCCTTACACAGATACGCAGTATTTT,CASSPGSGPYTDTQYF,TRBJ2-3,.,TRBV27,TRBD2
TGTGCCAGTAGTATAGGGAGCGGGAGTGGTGAGCAGTTCTTC,CASSIGSGSGEQFF,TRBJ2-1,.,TRBV19,TRBD2
TGTGCCAGCAGGAGGACTAGCGGGAGAGGGGAGACCCAGTACTTC,CASRRTSGRGETQYF,TRBJ2-5,.,TRBV27,TRBD2
TGTGCCAGCAGCGTAGATGGTCTAGCGGGAGTTGGAGAGCAGTACTTC,CASSVDGLAGVGEQYF,TRBJ2-7,.,TRBV9,TRBD2
TGTGCCAGCAGCTATCTCGGGGGGATTAACTACGAGCAGTACTTC,CASSYLGGINYEQYF,TRBJ2-7,.,TRBV7-2,TRBD2
TGTGCCAGCAGCATATCAGGGAGCTATGGCTACACCTTC,CASSISGSYGYTF,TRBJ1-2,once,TRBV27,.
TGTGCCAGCGGGACAGGGGGAGGGACTGAAGCTTTCTTT,CASGTGGGTEAFF,TRBJ1-1,.,TRBV6-5,TRBD1
TGCGCCAGCAGCCAAGGGAGCAGGGACGAGTCCGAGCAGTACTTC,CASSQGSRDESEQYF,TRBJ2-7,.,TRBV4-3,.
TGCGCCAGCAGCCAAGAACGAGCGAGCTCCGAGACCCAGTACTTC,CASSQERASSETQYF,TRBJ2-5,.,TRBV4-3,.
TGTGCCAGCAGGCCAGGTCCCCTAGCGGGGAAGGCGGAGACCCAGTACTTC,CASRPGPLAGKAETQYF,TRBJ2-5,.,TRBV7-9,TRBD2
TGCAGCGTTTCTTCGGGACAGGGGTTGGATACGCAGTATTTT,CSVSSGQGLDTQYF,TRBJ2-3,.,TRBV29-1,TRBD1
TGTGCCAGCAGTCACAAGGACATTCCGGGCTACTATGAGCAGTTCTTC,CASSHKDIPGYYEQFF,TRBJ2-1,.,TRBV27,.
TGCACCAGCAGCCCCCGGGTAGCGGGAGTAAACGAGCAGTACTTC,CTSSPRVAGVNEQYF,TRBJ2-7,.,TRBV1,.
TGTGCCAGCAGTTATGGGGGACAGGGAATTTACAATGAGCAGTTCTTC,CASSYGGQGIYNEQFF,TRBJ2-1,.,TRBV27,TRBD1
TGCGCCAGCAGTCGACTAGCGGGAGGAGGGTTCACAGATACGCAGTATTTT,CASSRLAGGGFTDTQYF,TRBJ2-3,.,TRBV4-1,TRBD2
TGTGCCAGCAGCTTGGAATTTGTCATTTTGGACAGCGGCTATAATGAAAACACCTTC,CASSLEFVILDSGYNENTF,TRBJ1-2,.,TRBV5-5,.
TGCGCCACCTCCCCCCTAGCGGTCTACGAGCAGTACTTC,CATSPLAVYEQYF,TRBJ2-7,.,TRBV10-2,TRBD2
TGTGCCAGCAGTTTATTCGTGGGAGATAGACTGTTTTTT,CASSLFVGDRLFF,TRBJ1-4,.,TRBV27,.
TGTGCCAGCAGTTTAGAGGGGGTAGATACGCAGTATTTT,CASSLEGVDTQYF,TRBJ2-3,.,TRBV28,.
TGTGCCAGCAGCTTGGACGAATTAAGCGGCTACACCTTC,CASSLDELSGYTF,TRBJ1-2,.,TRBV7-4,.
TGTGCCAGCAGCCCCTGGGGAGCGGGAGAAATAGAGACCCAGTACTTC,CASSPWGAGEIETQYF,TRBJ2-5,.,TRBV7-2,TRBD2